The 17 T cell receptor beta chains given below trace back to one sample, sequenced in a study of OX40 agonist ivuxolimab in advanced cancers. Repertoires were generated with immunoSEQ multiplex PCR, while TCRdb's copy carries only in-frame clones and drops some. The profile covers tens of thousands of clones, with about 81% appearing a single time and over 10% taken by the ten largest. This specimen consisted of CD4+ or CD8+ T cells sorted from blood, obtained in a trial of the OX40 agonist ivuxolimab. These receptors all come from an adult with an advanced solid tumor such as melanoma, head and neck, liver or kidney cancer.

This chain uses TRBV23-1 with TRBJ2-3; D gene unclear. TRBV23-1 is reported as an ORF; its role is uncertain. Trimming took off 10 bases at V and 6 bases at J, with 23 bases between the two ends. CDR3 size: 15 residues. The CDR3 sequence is CATPHPGPAADTQYF. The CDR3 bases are TGCGCCACGCCCCACCCGGGCCCCGCCGCGGATACGCAGTATTTT.

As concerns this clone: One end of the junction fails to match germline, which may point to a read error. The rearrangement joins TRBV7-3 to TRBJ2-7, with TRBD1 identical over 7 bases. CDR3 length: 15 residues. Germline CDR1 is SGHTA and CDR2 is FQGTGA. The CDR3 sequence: CASSLTGDGSYEQYF. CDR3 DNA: TGCGCCAGCAGCCTAACAGGGGATGGGTCCTACGAGCAGTACTTC.

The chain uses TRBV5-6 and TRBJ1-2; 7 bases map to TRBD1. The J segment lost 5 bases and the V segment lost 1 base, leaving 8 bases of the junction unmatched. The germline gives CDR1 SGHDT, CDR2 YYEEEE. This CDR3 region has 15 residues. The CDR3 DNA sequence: TGTGCCAGCAGCTTGCGCCAGGGGGAGCGGTATGGCTACACCTTC. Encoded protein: CASSLRQGERYGYTF.

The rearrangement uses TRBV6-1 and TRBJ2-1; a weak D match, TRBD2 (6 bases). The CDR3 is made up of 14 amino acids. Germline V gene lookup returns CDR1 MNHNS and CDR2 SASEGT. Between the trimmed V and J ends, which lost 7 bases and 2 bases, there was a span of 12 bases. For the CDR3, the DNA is TGTGCCAGCATGGAGGGGCCGGCCTACAATGAGCAGTTCTTC. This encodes CASMEGPAYNEQFF.

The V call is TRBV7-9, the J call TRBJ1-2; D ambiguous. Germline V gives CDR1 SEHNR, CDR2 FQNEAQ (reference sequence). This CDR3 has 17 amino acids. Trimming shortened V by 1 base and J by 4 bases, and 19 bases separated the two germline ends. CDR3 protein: CASSLGRTTGDLYGYTF. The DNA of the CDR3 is TGTGCCAGCAGCTTAGGAAGGACTACGGGTGATCTCTATGGCTACACCTTC.

In nucleotides, the CDR3 is TGTGCCAGCAGTTACGGGGGACAGGGGGTACGGGAAGCTTTCTTT. As protein: CASSYGGQGVREAFF. V is TRBV27 and J is TRBJ1-1; 11 bases line up with TRBD1. The trim removed 4 bases at V and 8 bases at J, leaving 9 bases unmatched. The CDR3 is made up of 15 amino acids. Looked up from germline, CDR1 is MNHEY and CDR2 is SMNVEV (reference sequence).

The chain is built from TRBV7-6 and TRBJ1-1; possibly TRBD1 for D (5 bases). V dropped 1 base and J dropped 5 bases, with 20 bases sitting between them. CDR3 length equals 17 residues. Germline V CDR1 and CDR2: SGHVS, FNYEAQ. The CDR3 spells CASSLGQRQHRGTEAFF. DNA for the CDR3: TGTGCCAGCAGCTTAGGACAGAGACAGCATAGAGGTACTGAAGCTTTCTTT.

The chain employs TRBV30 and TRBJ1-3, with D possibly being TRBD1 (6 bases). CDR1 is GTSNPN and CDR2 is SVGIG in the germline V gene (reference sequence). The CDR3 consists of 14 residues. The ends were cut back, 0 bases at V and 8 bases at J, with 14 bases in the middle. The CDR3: CAWSVSGDLDTIYF. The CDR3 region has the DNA TGTGCCTGGAGTGTGTCAGGGGATTTAGACACCATATATTTT.

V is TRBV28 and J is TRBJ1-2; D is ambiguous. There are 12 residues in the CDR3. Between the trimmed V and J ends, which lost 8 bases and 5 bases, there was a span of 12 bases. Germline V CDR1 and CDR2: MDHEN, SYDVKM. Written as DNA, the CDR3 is TGTGCCAGCTTTTATTACCTGTATGGCTACACCTTC. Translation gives CASFYYLYGYTF.

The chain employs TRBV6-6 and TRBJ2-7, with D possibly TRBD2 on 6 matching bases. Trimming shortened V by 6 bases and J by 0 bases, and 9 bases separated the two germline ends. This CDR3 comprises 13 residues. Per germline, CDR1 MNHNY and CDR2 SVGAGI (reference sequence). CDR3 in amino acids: CASRGLSSYEQYF. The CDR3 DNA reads TGTGCCAGCAGGGGACTGAGCTCCTACGAGCAGTACTTC.

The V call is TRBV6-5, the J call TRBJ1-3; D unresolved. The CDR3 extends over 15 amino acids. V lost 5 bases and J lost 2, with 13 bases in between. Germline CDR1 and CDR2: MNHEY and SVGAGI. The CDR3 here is CASSPAGVTGNTIYF. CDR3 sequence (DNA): TGTGCCAGCAGTCCGGCCGGGGTTACTGGAAACACCATATATTTT.

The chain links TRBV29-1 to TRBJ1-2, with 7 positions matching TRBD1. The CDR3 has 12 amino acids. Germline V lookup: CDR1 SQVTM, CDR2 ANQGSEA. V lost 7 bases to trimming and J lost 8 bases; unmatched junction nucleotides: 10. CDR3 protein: CSALTGFDGYTF. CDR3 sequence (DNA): TGCAGCGCTCTGACAGGGTTTGACGGCTACACCTTC.

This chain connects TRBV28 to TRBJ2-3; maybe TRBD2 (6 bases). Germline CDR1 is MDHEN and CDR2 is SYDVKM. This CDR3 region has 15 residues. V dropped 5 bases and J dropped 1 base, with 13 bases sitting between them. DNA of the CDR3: TGTGCCAGCAGTGCTAGCGAGCTCGGCACAGATACGCAGTATTTT. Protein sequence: CASSASELGTDTQYF.

The CDR3 loop is CASSPGGGGEGFYEQYF. Here the CDR3 DNA reads TGTGCCAGCTCACCAGGAGGGGGAGGGGAAGGATTCTACGAGCAGTACTTC. The chain couples TRBV18 to TRBJ2-7; D possibly corresponds to TRBD2 (7 bases). Trimming took off 2 bases at V and 3 bases at J, with 20 bases between the two ends. This CDR3 comprises 17 residues. Looked up from germline, CDR1 is KGHSH and CDR2 is LQKENI. Filled out from reference TRBV18 and TRBJ2-7, the complete variable domain reads NAGVMQNPRHLVRRRGQEARLRCSPMKGHSHVYWYRQLPEEGLKFMVYLQKENIIDESGMPKERFSAEFPKEGPSILRIQQVVRGDSAAYFCASSPGGGGEGFYEQYFGPGTRLTVT.

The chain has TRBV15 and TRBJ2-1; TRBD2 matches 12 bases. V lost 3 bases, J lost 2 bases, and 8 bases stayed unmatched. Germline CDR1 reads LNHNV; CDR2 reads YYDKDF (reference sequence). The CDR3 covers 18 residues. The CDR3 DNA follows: TGTGCCACCAGCAGGGGTCTAGCGGGAGGGCCGCCCTACAATGAGCAGTTCTTC. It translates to CATSRGLAGGPPYNEQFF. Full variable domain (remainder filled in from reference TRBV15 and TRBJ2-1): DAMVIQNPRYQVTQFGKPVTLSCSQTLNHNVMYWYQQKSSQAPKLLFHYYDKDFNNEADTPDNFQSRRPNTSFCFLDIRSPGLGDTAMYLCATSRGLAGGPPYNEQFFGPGTRLTVL.

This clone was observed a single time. This chain's CDR3 is CSVELTGSTKETQYF. The CDR3 DNA is TGCAGCGTTGAGCTGACAGGGAGTACCAAAGAGACCCAGTACTTC. The chain recombines TRBV29-1 with TRBJ2-5; 7 nucleotides match TRBD1. The CDR3 loop spans 15 amino acids. CDR1 and CDR2 from the germline V gene are SQVTM and ANQGSEA. Trimming cost V 3 bases and J 3 bases; bases outside gene matches: 10.

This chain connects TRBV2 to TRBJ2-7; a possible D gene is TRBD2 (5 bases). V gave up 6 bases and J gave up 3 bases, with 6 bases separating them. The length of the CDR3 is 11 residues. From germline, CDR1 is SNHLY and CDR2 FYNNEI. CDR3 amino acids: CASRRVYEQYF. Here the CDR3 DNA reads TGTGCCAGCAGGAGGGTCTACGAGCAGTACTTC.